Following are 32 T cell receptor beta chains from one sample sequenced in a study of identical twins. TCRdb reprocessed the 5' RACE reads with MiXCR, giving one entry per CDR3 protein. The table records 1.5 million to 2 million distinct CDR3 sequences, about 30% of them present only once. The sample was cord blood. The origin of the receptors is a newborn girl in good health.

This clonotype was found a few times. The V gene is TRBV11-2, the J gene TRBJ1-2; D gene uncertain. Per the germline V gene, CDR1 is SGHAT and CDR2 is FQNNGV. The ends were cut back, 6 bases at V and 5 bases at J, with 13 bases in the middle. The CDR3 consists of 13 residues. CDR3 coding DNA: TGTGCCAGCAGACCGGCGGGGTCTTATGGCTACACCTTC. It translates to CASRPAGSYGYTF.

The J gene is TRBJ2-1, the V gene TRBV27, with 8 bases matching TRBD2. J lost 7 bases, V lost 2 bases, and 7 bases had no gene match. Germline CDR1 and CDR2: MNHEY and SMNVEV (reference sequence). The CDR3 spans 15 residues. CDR3 amino acids: CASSLTGTRVNEQFF. For the CDR3, the DNA is TGTGCCAGCAGTTTAACCGGGACTAGGGTGAATGAGCAGTTCTTC.

The table lists this clonotype with many counts. The chain employs TRBV29-1 and TRBJ2-1, with a weak D call TRBD1 (5 bases). This CDR3 is built from 12 residues. V was shortened by 7 bases and J by 3 bases, with 10 bases between the two germline ends. CDR1 SQVTM and CDR2 ANQGSEA come from the germline V gene. The CDR3 spells CSAGDSYNEQFF. DNA of the CDR3: TGCAGCGCCGGCGACAGCTACAATGAGCAGTTCTTC.

The rearrangement joins TRBV3-1 to TRBJ2-3, with TRBD2 identical over 10 bases. J gave up 2 bases and V 1 base, and 3 bases lay outside the gene matches. CDR1 and CDR2 (germline): LGHDT, YNNKEL (reference sequence). CDR3 size: 16 residues. The CDR3 spells CASSQVSGGLTDTQYF. DNA for the CDR3: TGTGCCAGCAGCCAAGTTAGCGGGGGGCTCACAGATACGCAGTATTTT.

V is TRBV7-9 and J is TRBJ1-1; D is undetermined. Trimming removed 5 bases from V and 11 bases from J, with 18 bases in between. The CDR3 length is 13 residues. CDR1 and CDR2 (germline): SEHNR, FQNEAQ (reference sequence). Written as DNA, the CDR3 is TGTGCCAGCAGCCCCGGCGGACTCCAAGTGGCTTTCTTT. Translation gives CASSPGGLQVAFF.

This chain uses TRBV6-5 with TRBJ2-7; D is possibly TRBD1 (6 bases). CDR1 MNHEY and CDR2 SVGAGI come from the germline V gene. Deletions cut 0 bases from V and 7 bases from J, with 16 bases between. CDR3 length: 15 amino acids. The CDR3 loop is CASSYSIGQSGEQYF. CDR3 sequence (DNA): TGTGCCAGCAGTTACTCGATAGGACAGTCTGGAGAGCAGTACTTC.

This clonotype was detected only a few times. The rearrangement joins TRBV10-3 to TRBJ1-5; no firm D call. CDR3 length: 15 amino acids. Germline values: CDR1 ENHRY, CDR2 SYGVKD. V shed 1 base and J shed 3 bases, with 10 bases lying between them. CDR3: CAISEWQANNQPQHF. The CDR3 DNA reads TGTGCCATCAGTGAGTGGCAGGCAAACAATCAGCCCCAGCATTTT.

Here the CDR3 reads CSASGTGTSNYGYTF. The CDR3, as DNA: TGCAGTGCTAGTGGGACAGGGACTTCTAACTATGGCTACACCTTC. The genes are TRBV20-1 and TRBJ1-2; the match to TRBD1 covers 9 bases. This CDR3 comprises 15 residues. With 3 bases clipped from V and 0 bases from J, the junction kept 5 bases outside the gene matches. CDR1 DFQATT and CDR2 SNEGSKA come from the germline V gene (reference sequence).

This clonotype showed up many times. The CDR3 DNA reads as TGTGCCAGCAGAAACAGCTATGGCTACACCTTC. Translation gives CASRNSYGYTF. This rearrangement joins TRBV6-4 to TRBJ1-2; D gene uncertain. The V end was cut by 6 bases, the J end by 4 bases, with 6 bases between. The CDR3 has 11 residues. CDR1 is MRHNA, CDR2 SNTAGT, per germline.

The chain is built from TRBV3-1 and TRBJ2-1, with D hard to call. The end of the DNA fits TRBJ2-7 better, so the J call may be wrong. This CDR3 region has 13 residues. Germline V gene lookup returns CDR1 LGHDT and CDR2 YNNKEL (reference sequence). The CDR3 nucleotides read TGTGCCAGCAGCTACGGACCCCTTAATGAGCAGTACTTC. It is translated as CASSYGPLNEQYF.

This chain joins TRBV28 and TRBJ2-7; 14 positions match TRBD2. The CDR3 totals 15 residues. CDR1 MDHEN and CDR2 SYDVKM come from the germline V gene. Trimming cost V 6 bases and J 5 bases; bases outside gene matches: 6. DNA for the CDR3: TGTGCCAGCAGCCGGACTAGCGGGAGGTTAGACGAGCAGTACTTC. Amino acid sequence: CASSRTSGRLDEQYF. The variable domain in full, completed from reference TRBV28 and TRBJ2-7, reads DVKVTQSSRYLVKRTGEKVFLECVQDMDHENMFWYRQDPGLGLRLIYFSYDVKMKEKGDIPEGYSVSREKKERFSLILESASTNQTSMYLCASSRTSGRLDEQYFGPGTRLTVT.

This clonotype was found a few times. The chain is built from TRBV6-5 and TRBJ2-7; 8 bases align to TRBD2. Germline V lookup: CDR1 MNHEY, CDR2 SVGAGI. The CDR3 loop spans 12 amino acids. V dropped 8 bases and J dropped 5; count of bases not matched to a gene: 5. The CDR3 sequence: CASRGGFNEQYF. CDR3 sequence (DNA): TGTGCCAGCCGGGGGGGGTTCAACGAGCAGTACTTC.

The rearrangement uses TRBV15 and TRBJ2-4, with D unclear. Judging by the DNA end, TRBJ2-7 fits better; the J call may be wrong. Germline-derived CDR1 and CDR2 are LNHNV and YYDKDF (reference sequence). This CDR3 region has 14 residues. As DNA, the CDR3 is TGTGCCACCAGCAGAGATCCTTCCTCCTACGAGCAGTACTTC. Its translation is CATSRDPSSYEQYF.

The chain recombines TRBV4-1 with TRBJ2-3; 10 bases are a match to TRBD2. The CDR3 loop spans 17 amino acids. Trimming removed 0 bases from V and 8 bases from J; junction bases left unmatched: 11. Germline loops: CDR1 MGHRA, CDR2 YSYEKL. CDR3 DNA sequence: TGCGCCAGCAGCCAAGATAAATTGGGACTAGCGAGGGGTACGCAGTATTTT. Translating gives CASSQDKLGLARGTQYF.

The genes are TRBV7-9 and TRBJ1-4; D uncertain. The germline V gene encodes CDR1 SEHNR and CDR2 FQNEAQ (reference sequence). V dropped 7 bases and J dropped 5 bases, with 11 bases sitting between them. The CDR3 runs to 13 residues. The CDR3 spells CASTKTENEKLFF. DNA of the CDR3: TGTGCCAGCACAAAAACTGAGAATGAAAAACTGTTTTTT.

This clonotype showed up just a few times. This chain uses TRBV7-9 with TRBJ2-2; TRBD2 aligns across 9 bases. J gave up 2 bases and V 6 bases, and 4 bases lay outside the gene matches. CDR1 and CDR2 from the germline V gene are SEHNR and FQNEAQ (reference sequence). The CDR3 runs 15 residues. In DNA form, the CDR3 reads TGTGCCAGCAGGTCGACTAGCGGAAACACCGGGGAGCTGTTTTTT. This codes for CASRSTSGNTGELFF.

This clonotype occurred a few times. The chain has TRBV4-1 and TRBJ2-3; D uncertain. V was cut by 3 bases and J by 4 bases, with 5 bases left in between. Germline CDR1 and CDR2: MGHRA and YSYEKL. The CDR3 consists of 12 residues. CDR3 amino acids: CASSQTPDTQYF. The CDR3 DNA follows: TGCGCCAGCAGCCAGACACCAGATACGCAGTATTTT.

The chain is built from TRBV7-2 and TRBJ2-7; TRBD2 aligns across 15 bases. Germline V lookup: CDR1 SGHTA, CDR2 FQGNSA. V lost 5 bases and J lost 1; bases outside the gene matches: 9. The CDR3 runs 18 residues. CDR3 sequence reads: CASSPGLAGGQISYEQYF. DNA of the CDR3: TGTGCCAGCAGCCCAGGACTAGCGGGGGGGCAGATTTCCTACGAGCAGTACTTC. The full variable domain, with the rest looked up from reference TRBV7-2 and TRBJ2-7, is GAGVSQSPSNKVTEKGKDVELRCDPISGHTALYWYRQSLGQGLEFLIYFQGNSAPDKSGLPSDRFSAERTGGSVSTLTIQRTQQEDSAVYLCASSPGLAGGQISYEQYFGPGTRLTVT.

This clonotype has only a few counts. V is TRBV6-6 and J is TRBJ2-4; 7 bases fit TRBD1. CDR3 size: 17 residues. Germline V gene data show CDR1 as MNHNY and CDR2 as SVGAGI (reference sequence). V was clipped by 6 bases and J by 0 bases; unmatched bases: 11. CDR3 in DNA: TGTGCCAGCAGCTCCGCTCCGGGACAGTTAGCCAAAAACATTCAGTACTTC. Protein sequence: CASSSAPGQLAKNIQYF.

The CDR3 coding sequence is TGTGCCAGCAGTTTATGGCCACCCACAGATACGCAGTATTTT. Its protein product is CASSLWPPTDTQYF. The chain recombines TRBV27 with TRBJ2-3; D ambiguous. Germline lookup yields CDR1 MNHEY and CDR2 SMNVEV (reference sequence). The germline V and J ends were trimmed by 1 base and 2 bases, with 7 bases remaining between them. The CDR3 extends over 14 amino acids.

This clonotype was seen a handful of times. V and J are TRBV29-1 and TRBJ2-3, with TRBD1 identical over 8 bases. This CDR3 comprises 17 residues. Germline values: CDR1 SQVTM, CDR2 ANQGSEA. The ends lost 7 bases at V and 4 bases at J; junction bases unmatched: 19. The CDR3 DNA reads TGCAGCGCCCGTGCCGTCGACAGGGGCCCCCGCTCAGATACGCAGTATTTT. Protein product: CSARAVDRGPRSDTQYF.

The gene calls are TRBV20-1 and TRBJ2-3; 15 positions agree with TRBD2. The V and J ends lost 1 base and 3 bases, in that order; junction bases with no gene match: 8. The CDR3 loop spans 18 amino acids. Germline CDR1 and CDR2: DFQATT and SNEGSKA (reference sequence). The DNA of the CDR3 is TGCAGTGCTAGAGCCCGAGGACTAGCGGGGGGGCTGACAGATACGCAGTATTTT. Translation gives CSARARGLAGGLTDTQYF.

This sequence joins TRBV28 and TRBJ2-2; 13 bases line up with TRBD2. Per germline, CDR1 MDHEN and CDR2 SYDVKM. The CDR3 contains 18 residues. J was trimmed by 6 bases and V by 2 bases; bases with no gene match: 9. The CDR3 coding sequence is TGTGCCAGCAGTTTACGGTCCGGGACTAGCGGGAAGGCCGGGGAGCTGTTTTTT. This encodes CASSLRSGTSGKAGELFF.

This clonotype was seen only a few times. This chain joins TRBV13 and TRBJ2-4; TRBD2 matches 9 bases. CDR3 length: 15 residues. With V trimmed by 3 bases and J by 13 bases, 13 bases remained unmatched. Germline lookup yields CDR1 PRHDT and CDR2 FYEKMQ (reference sequence). CDR3 region: CASSLDLAGVREQYF. The DNA for the CDR3 is TGTGCCAGCAGCTTGGATTTAGCGGGAGTAAGGGAGCAGTACTTC.

The rearrangement uses TRBV6-6 and TRBJ1-1, with D possibly TRBD1 on 5 matching bases. V was clipped by 5 bases and J by 11 bases, with 18 bases between them. CDR1 and CDR2 (germline): MNHNY, SVGAGI (reference sequence). This CDR3 comprises 13 residues. The CDR3 is CASSTPGGMDAFF. The CDR3 nucleotides are TGTGCCAGCAGTACCCCGGGGGGGATGGATGCTTTCTTT.

This sequence joins TRBV29-1 and TRBJ2-7; 11 bases agree with TRBD2. Trimming cost V 4 bases and J 7 bases; bases outside gene matches: 6. The CDR3 contains 13 residues. CDR1 and CDR2 from the germline V gene are SQVTM and ANQGSEA. The CDR3 coding sequence is TGCAGCGTTGCGCTAGCGGGAGGTCGGGAGCAGTACTTC. This translates into CSVALAGGREQYF.

This chain uses TRBV11-2 with TRBJ2-1; weak D call: TRBD2 (5 bases). Germline V lookup: CDR1 SGHAT, CDR2 FQNNGV. There are 14 residues in the CDR3. The V end was cut by 5 bases, the J end by 4 bases, with 12 bases between. This CDR3 is CASSALEGYNEQFF. In nucleotides, the CDR3 is TGTGCCAGCAGCGCCCTAGAGGGTTACAATGAGCAGTTCTTC.

Of note for this clonotype: This clone may be a read error of a much larger clone one base away. The chain uses TRBV28 and TRBJ2-3, with unresolved D. Per the germline V gene, CDR1 is MDHEN and CDR2 is SYDVKM. Deletions cut 3 bases from V and 5 bases from J, with 18 bases between. The CDR3 is 16 amino acids. The CDR3 is CASSLPGRRVIDTQYF. Here the CDR3 DNA reads TGTGCCAGCAGTTTGCCCGGGCGTCGGGTAATAGATACGCAGTATTTT.

The chain employs TRBV20-1 and TRBJ1-5, with unresolved D. The V end was cut by 6 bases, the J end by 3 bases, with 15 bases between. This CDR3 is 14 amino acids long. Germline CDR1 and CDR2: DFQATT and SNEGSKA (reference sequence). CDR3 DNA: TGCAGTGCGCCGACGCCCCGACCCAATCAGCCCCAGCATTTT. Protein product: CSAPTPRPNQPQHF.

This chain connects TRBV2 to TRBJ1-5; D is possibly TRBD1 (5 bases). From germline, CDR1 is SNHLY and CDR2 FYNNEI. Trimming took 8 bases from V and 4 from J, leaving 12 bases between them. The CDR3 loop spans 13 amino acids. CDR3 sequence (DNA): TGTGCCAGCGATGGACACCTTAATCAGCCCCAGCATTTT. Protein: CASDGHLNQPQHF.

The sample holds a few counts of this clonotype. The J gene is TRBJ2-4, the V gene TRBV7-9; 7 bases line up with TRBD2. Losses at the gene ends were 3 bases for V and 1 base for J; bases not matched to a gene: 6. Germline lookup yields CDR1 SEHNR and CDR2 FQNEAQ (reference sequence). This CDR3 has 16 residues. The CDR3 loop reads CASSLMGLSAKNIQYF. For the CDR3, the DNA is TGTGCCAGCAGCTTGATGGGACTATCGGCCAAAAACATTCAGTACTTC.

Worth noting for this clonotype: Given a much more abundant clone one base away, this may be a read error. The CDR3 sequence is CARSRDRYGYTF. The CDR3 coding sequence is TGTGCCAGAAGCCGGGACAGATATGGCTACACCTTC. The chain is built from TRBV19 and TRBJ1-2; 7 positions match TRBD1. CDR1 and CDR2 from the germline V gene are LNHDA and SQIVND (reference sequence). After removal of 9 bases from V and 5 bases from J, the junction contained 6 bases not matched to a gene. There are 12 residues in the CDR3.